This TCR beta chain was identified in a study of blood T cells in healthy people across ages (dated by TCRdb to about 2015). As for the study more broadly: In model experiments, template switching captured about one uniquely barcoded TCR beta cDNA molecule for every two T cells. To avoid experimental bias, donors of different ages were randomly spread across the sequencing lanes. To track age-related changes in TCR beta repertoire diversity, the study relied on deep sequencing normalized with unique cDNA molecular identifiers. The donors were divided into four age groups: young (average around 16 years), middle-aged (approximately 39), aged (roughly 60) and long-lived (about 80). Two additional independent replicas of 1 million unique cDNA reads from the same blood draw were analyzed for two donors (one aged 18 to 30 and one aged 80 or older).

Results the study describes overall, beyond this receptor: Observed TCR beta diversity per million T cells fell roughly linearly with age, and a significant reduction was already apparent by age about 43. Observed TCR beta diversity correlated strongly with the percentage of naive T cells measured by flow cytometry. Compared with the aged group, the long-lived group had more naive CD4+ T cells, fewer expanded clones and increased TCR diversity, a pattern suggesting age selection. Donor CMV infection status was unknown, potentially confounding age-related changes in expanded clonotypes. Conclusive comparison of naive and antigen-experienced compartments was prevented by the profiling of bulk unsorted PBMCs. Total diversity estimates from one million sequenced T cells were considered lower bounds and underestimates.

Systemically healthy Caucasian individuals from Russia, 39 in total and aged about 6 to 100 years, were included as donors. Roughly 9 milliliters of peripheral blood were drawn from each donor into EDTA-treated Vacutainer tubes. Ficoll-Paque density-gradient centrifugation was used to isolate PBMCs, with at least 6.5 million per sample. Trizol reagent was used to extract total RNA from PBMCs, with at least 6 micrograms per sample. For every donor, flow cytometry on a PBMC aliquot measured the percentage of naive CD45RAhigh/CD27high T cells. Turning to this clonotype: The antigen it binds to is not known. One base away there is no much larger clone; base qualities are not given.

The library was produced with 5' RACE. Sequencer: Illumina HiSeq 2500. The second PCR ran for roughly 6 to 11 cycles and used a J-beta primer mix along with a sample-barcoded 5' primer. Each TCR beta cDNA molecule received a unique molecular identifier from a template-switch 5' adaptor carrying 12 random nucleotides. Each sample yielded at least 3 million CDR3-containing paired-end reads. First-strand cDNA synthesis was performed from all RNA using the Mint cDNA synthesis kit, with priming by a TRBC-specific oligonucleotide. All cDNA was treated with uracil-DNA glycosylase and then went through a first 18-cycle PCR with the universal primers M1SS and BC2_uni_R. As for the original processing: For normalization, 1 million high-quality reads were randomly selected from each sample, with every read carrying a distinct molecular identifier. Instead of being binned into consensus sequences, reads with shared molecular identifiers were discarded. MiTCR, with a Q25 quality threshold and the strictest error-elimination algorithm, was used for CDR3 identification, clonotype clustering and error correction. A nonparametric unseen species model using Euler transformation provided a lower-bound estimate of total TCR beta diversity. The raw public reads went through TCRdb reprocessing: fastp at Q25, MiXCR clone calling, in-frame beta chains kept. All rows with the same CDR3 protein become a single entry with the most common DNA and genes. The V and J calls follow TCRdb's processing rather than the paper's. The sample data list about 1.1 million distinct CDR3 sequences, and around two fifths of these were observed just once. About 12% of the sample lies in the top ten.

Specimen: blood. This TCR was recovered from a man between 18 and 29 years old in good health.

The CDR3 region has the sequence CASSDSAGTERYEQYF. The sequenced DNA: TGTGCCAGCAGCGATTCTGCCGGGACAGAACGCTACGAGCAGTACTTC. Rearrangement joined TRBV7-3 to TRBJ2-4; 7 junctional bases match TRBD1. The DNA end is more similar to TRBJ2-7, so the J call may be wrong. From cysteine to phenylalanine, the CDR3 is 16 amino acids long. This entry keeps only the CDR3 DNA: 48 bases, framed from base 1. The germline V gene provides CDR1 SGHTA and CDR2 FQGTGA.